This T cell receptor (beta chain) comes out of a study of blood T cell repertoires in COVID-19. As for the study in general: Samples of COVID-19 (acute and convalescent) were obtained from the United States, Italy and Spain.

Using immunoSEQ multiplex PCR, the repertoire was profiled, and TCRdb retains in-frame clones only, with some absent. This table holds approximately 200,000 clones, 87% found once. The germline V gene has CDR1 SGHTA and CDR2 FQGNSA. The CDR3 spans 15 residues. The V and J ends lost 1 base and 0 bases respectively, with 7 bases between them. The sequence derives from a man aged 25-45 years in a cohort exposed to, infected with or recovered from COVID-19 (not recorded which). Sequencing was performed on PBMCs or T cells enriched from blood (not recorded which). The genes are TRBV7-2 and TRBJ1-5, with D tentatively TRBD1 (6 bases). Here the CDR3 DNA reads TGTGCCAGCAGCTTAGACAGGGCTAGCAATCAGCCCCAGCATTTT. Translating gives CASSLDRASNQPQHF. The entire variable domain, with the rest obtained from reference TRBV7-2 and TRBJ1-5, is as follows: GAGVSQSPSNKVTEKGKDVELRCDPISGHTALYWYRQSLGQGLEFLIYFQGNSAPDKSGLPSDRFSAERTGGSVSTLTIQRTQQEDSAVYLCASSLDRASNQPQHFGDGTRLSIL.